Listed here are 29 T cell receptor beta chains from one sample, sequenced in a study of regulatory T cells in long-lasting Graves disease. Construction of the TCR beta libraries employed iRepertoire HTBI primers in conjunction with Arm-PCR of CDR3 regions. TCRdb re-called the multiplex PCR reads with MiXCR, one entry per CDR3 protein. The sample gives 400,000 to 500,000 distinct CDR3 sequences, about 15% of which show up once; under 20% is in the top ten. Time point given: newly diagnosed GD, antithyroid drugs for less than 3 months. Researchers made the TCR library from RNA that was extracted from PBMCs. These data also formed part of another study, on T cells in Graves' hyperthyroidism and ophthalmopathy.

The source was peripheral blood mononuclear cells (PBMCs), collected at new diagnosis, from a patient treated with antithyroid drugs. The receptors stem from a woman between 45 and 65 years old with Graves disease.

The J gene is TRBJ2-1, the V gene TRBV9; 15 positions agree with TRBD2. Germline V CDR1 and CDR2: SGDLS, YYNGEE. The CDR3 length is 18 residues. V was clipped by 3 bases and J by 6 bases; unmatched bases: 10. CDR3 loop: CASSARTSGRASPNEQFF. The CDR3 bases are TGTGCCAGCAGCGCCAGGACTAGCGGGAGGGCCAGCCCCAATGAGCAGTTCTTC.

The J gene is TRBJ2-3, the V gene TRBV19, with D perhaps TRBD2 (5 bases). V was shortened by 5 bases and J by 2 bases, with 17 bases between the two germline ends. CDR1 and CDR2 (germline): LNHDA, SQIVND (reference sequence). This CDR3 region has 16 residues. This CDR3 reads CASSPEVEGLTDTQYF. CDR3 DNA: TGTGCCAGTAGTCCCGAAGTTGAGGGTCTCACAGATACGCAGTATTTT.

Ten or more counts support this clonotype. The chain has TRBV2 and TRBJ2-3; 8 nucleotides align to TRBD2. The length of the CDR3 is 14 residues. CDR1 and CDR2 from the germline V gene are SNHLY and FYNNEI. V was clipped by 7 bases and J by 6 bases; unmatched bases: 9. CDR3 residues: CASMIGRALDTQYF. CDR3 DNA: TGTGCCAGCATGATCGGGAGGGCCCTCGATACGCAGTATTTT.

This clonotype was recorded at least ten times. V gene TRBV28 combines with J gene TRBJ2-7; TRBD2 aligns across 13 bases. Losses at the gene ends were 6 bases for V and 4 bases for J; bases not matched to a gene: 3. The CDR3 totals 14 residues. Germline-derived CDR1 and CDR2 are MDHEN and SYDVKM. Written as DNA, the CDR3 is TGTGCCAGCAGCCCGACTAGCGGGAGGTACGAGCAGTACTTC. Translating it yields CASSPTSGRYEQYF.

The chain combines TRBV11-3 with TRBJ2-2, with TRBD2 identical over 7 bases. CDR3 length equals 17 residues. With 2 bases clipped from V and 0 bases from J, the junction kept 6 bases outside the gene matches. Germline CDR1 is SGHNT and CDR2 is YENEEA. The CDR3 protein is CASSLSWGGTNTGELFF. The CDR3 coding sequence is TGTGCCAGCAGCTTAAGCTGGGGGGGGACGAACACCGGGGAGCTGTTTTTT.

This clonotype was seen many times. The V gene is TRBV18, the J gene TRBJ2-3, with 7 nucleotides matching TRBD1. The V gene's germline CDR1 is KGHSH and CDR2 LQKENI. With 7 bases clipped from V and 4 bases from J, the junction kept 8 bases outside the gene matches. This CDR3 is built from 14 residues. The CDR3 DNA reads TGTGCCAGCTTACGTGACAGGGACGCAGATACGCAGTATTTT. This sequence encodes CASLRDRDADTQYF. The whole variable domain, remainder taken from reference TRBV18 and TRBJ2-3, is NAGVMQNPRHLVRRRGQEARLRCSPMKGHSHVYWYRQLPEEGLKFMVYLQKENIIDESGMPKERFSAEFPKEGPSILRIQQVVRGDSAAYFCASLRDRDADTQYFGPGTRLTVL.

A word on this clonotype: This may be a read error: a much more frequent sequence differs by one nucleotide. The V call is TRBV5-1, the J call TRBJ2-1; D is ambiguous. Trimming took off 4 bases at V and 10 bases at J, with 18 bases between the two ends. Germline-derived CDR1 and CDR2 are SGHRS and YFSETQ. This CDR3 contains 14 residues. CDR3 amino acids: CASSPVMANGEQFF. As DNA, the CDR3 is TGCGCCAGCAGCCCGGTCATGGCGAATGGGGAGCAGTTCTTC. Variable domain in full (rest from reference TRBV5-1 and TRBJ2-1): KAGVTQTPRYLIKTRGQQVTLSCSPISGHRSVSWYQQTPGQGLQFLFEYFSETQRNKGNFPGRFSGRQFSNSRSEMNVSTLELGDSALYLCASSPVMANGEQFFGPGTRLTVL.

This chain joins TRBV5-1 and TRBJ2-7; TRBD2 matches 14 bases. This CDR3 spans 19 amino acids. Per germline, CDR1 SGHRS and CDR2 YFSETQ. The V and J ends lost 2 bases and 4 bases, in that order; junction bases with no gene match: 14. The CDR3 loop is CASSLASPGLAGARYEQYF. CDR3 sequence (DNA): TGCGCCAGCAGCTTAGCTAGCCCGGGACTAGCGGGAGCAAGGTACGAGCAGTACTTC.

This clonotype was recorded at least ten times. The chain has TRBV5-1 and TRBJ1-2; 12 nucleotides agree with TRBD1. Germline V gene lookup returns CDR1 SGHRS and CDR2 YFSETQ. This CDR3 is built from 16 residues. Losses at the gene ends were 0 bases for V and 6 bases for J; bases not matched to a gene: 6. CDR3 protein: CASSLDAGQGADGYTF. The CDR3 DNA is TGCGCCAGCAGCTTGGACGCGGGACAGGGGGCCGATGGCTACACCTTC.

About this clonotype itself: A much larger clone sits a single nucleotide away, making a read error possible. No conserved phenylalanine or tryptophan is present at the end of the CDR3, so a read error is the likely explanation. The V call is TRBV28, the J call TRBJ2-7, with TRBD2 identical over 7 bases. Trimming took 2 bases from V and 0 from J; bases not matched to a gene: 4. From germline, CDR1 is MDHEN and CDR2 SYDVKM. This CDR3 is 15 amino acids long. In DNA, the CDR3 is TGTGCCAGCAGTTTAGCGGGGGAGAGCTCCTACGAGCAGTACCTC. Encoded protein: CASSLAGESSYEQYL.

Concerning this clonotype: At one end the junction does not follow the germline gene, possibly because of a read error. The chain combines TRBV2 with TRBJ2-1, with D possibly TRBD2 on 6 matching bases. This CDR3 region has 15 residues. CDR1 and CDR2 from the germline V gene are SNHLY and FYNNEI. The CDR3 is CASSPLLAPDNEQSF. CDR3 sequence (DNA): TGTGCCAGCAGCCCGCTCCTAGCGCCCGACAATGAGCAGTCCTTC.

The chain joins TRBV27 to TRBJ2-1; 9 bases fit TRBD2. J lost 6 bases, V lost 5 bases, and 5 bases had no gene match. Germline V gives CDR1 MNHEY, CDR2 SMNVEV (reference sequence). The CDR3 spans 14 residues. The CDR3 protein is CASSISGRTNEQFF. The DNA of the CDR3 is TGTGCCAGCAGTATCAGCGGGAGGACCAATGAGCAGTTCTTC.

This clonotype has a handful of counts. The J gene is TRBJ2-7, the V gene TRBV10-3; perhaps D is TRBD1 or TRBD2 (5 bases each). The CDR3 runs 14 residues. V gave up 2 bases and J gave up 2 bases, with 10 bases separating them. Looked up from germline, CDR1 is ENHRY and CDR2 is SYGVKD. The CDR3 spells CAISELVGPYEQYF. The CDR3 DNA follows: TGTGCCATCAGTGAGCTTGTGGGACCCTACGAGCAGTACTTC.

V usage is TRBV4-1 and J usage is TRBJ2-3; D gene uncertain. Germline V gene lookup returns CDR1 MGHRA and CDR2 YSYEKL. The CDR3 loop spans 14 amino acids. V dropped 0 bases and J dropped 2 bases, with 6 bases sitting between them. DNA of the CDR3: TGCGCCAGCAGCCAAGAGGGGATCACAGATACGCAGTATTTT. Translated: CASSQEGITDTQYF.

The CDR3 is CASSFPASGRVEQFF. CDR3 DNA: TGTGCCAGCAGCTTCCCCGCTAGCGGGAGGGTTGAGCAGTTCTTC. V usage is TRBV28 and J usage is TRBJ2-1; 12 bases are shared with TRBD2. Germline CDR1 and CDR2: MDHEN and SYDVKM. The V gene end was trimmed by 6 bases and the J gene end by 9 bases; junction bases not matched to a gene: 9. The CDR3 runs to 15 residues.

This chain links TRBV7-3 with TRBJ2-1; D is perhaps TRBD2 (5 bases). The germline CDR1 and CDR2 sequences are SGHTA and FQGTGA. V dropped 5 bases and J dropped 2 bases, with 16 bases sitting between them. CDR3 length: 16 residues. The DNA for the CDR3 is TGTGCCAGCAGCCTACTCTTAGACTACCCCTACAATGAGCAGTTCTTC. As protein: CASSLLLDYPYNEQFF.

The V gene is TRBV6-2 or TRBV6-3, the J gene TRBJ1-2, with a weak D call TRBD1 (5 bases). The germline CDR1 and CDR2 sequences are MNHEY and SVGEGT. Deletions cut 5 bases from V and 3 bases from J, with 16 bases between. CDR3 length: 15 residues. The CDR3 spells CASSEVGRNDYGYTF. The CDR3, as DNA: TGTGCCAGCAGTGAAGTGGGACGCAACGACTATGGCTACACCTTC.

This sequence joins TRBV6-1 and TRBJ2-7, with D hard to call. The CDR3 spans 14 residues. In germline, CDR1 is MNHNS, CDR2 SASEGT. V shed 2 bases and J shed 4 bases, with 12 bases lying between them. The CDR3 nucleotides are TGTGCCAGCAGTGAAAAGGATTTAGTGTACGAGCAGTACTTC. This encodes CASSEKDLVYEQYF.

In regard to this clonotype: It is likely a read error: a sequence one base away is far more abundant. This chain uses TRBV7-2 with TRBJ2-2; 10 bases agree with TRBD1. Germline CDR1 and CDR2: SGHTA and FQGNSA. This CDR3 has 15 amino acids. J gave up 1 base and V 5 bases, and 1 base lay outside the gene matches. CDR3 sequence reads: CASSRDRGNTGELFF. The CDR3 nucleotides are TGTGCCAGCAGCCGGGACAGGGGGAACACCGGGGAGCTGTTTTTT.

The chain carries TRBV10-1 and TRBJ2-5; D is undetermined. Trimming pared 0 bases from V and 2 bases from J, leaving 7 bases between. The CDR3 contains 14 residues. Germline V gene sequence: CDR1 WNHNN, CDR2 SYGVQD (reference sequence). The DNA of the CDR3 is TGCGCCAGCAGTGAGTCTTTGGGGCAAGAGACCCAGTACTTC. This encodes CASSESLGQETQYF.

As regards this clonotype: With a much larger clone just one base away, this may be a read error. The CDR3 region is CAWSAGSNEKLSF. The CDR3 bases are TGTGCCTGGAGCGCCGGGTCGAACGAAAAACTGTCTTTT. The chain recombines TRBV30 with TRBJ1-4; D is uncertain. Germline assignment: CDR1 GTSNPN and CDR2 SVGIG (reference sequence). The CDR3 is 13 residues long.

This clonotype came up many times. The CDR3 reads CASSSAGLTTYEQYF. The CDR3, as DNA: TGTGCCAGCAGTTCGGCCGGGCTTACAACCTACGAGCAGTACTTC. The chain uses TRBV28 and TRBJ2-7; no firm D call. Trimming stripped 4 bases from V and 2 bases from J, with 15 bases between. This CDR3 region has 15 residues. Per the germline V gene, CDR1 is MDHEN and CDR2 is SYDVKM.

This clonotype was observed at least ten times. The rearrangement joins TRBV10-3 to TRBJ2-5; D perhaps matches TRBD2 (6 bases). The CDR3 totals 13 residues. Looked up from germline, CDR1 is ENHRY and CDR2 is SYGVKD. V was clipped by 7 bases and J by 2 bases, with 11 bases between them. In nucleotides, the CDR3 is TGTGCCATCACCGGGGGTGAACAAGAGACCCAGTACTTC. Encoded protein: CAITGGEQETQYF.

This rearrangement joins TRBV5-6 to TRBJ1-6; no clear D gene. The CDR3 spans 15 residues. V shed 3 bases and J shed 7 bases, with 14 bases lying between them. Germline CDR1 and CDR2: SGHDT and YYEEEE. The CDR3 coding sequence is TGTGCCAGCAGCTCCGGACCCGGGTGGAATTCACCCCTCCACTTT. Translated: CASSSGPGWNSPLHF.

This clonotype was detected ten times or more. The chain joins TRBV6-5 to TRBJ1-5; D is ambiguous. Trimming took off 4 bases at V and 4 bases at J, with 11 bases between the two ends. CDR3 length equals 14 residues. Per the germline V gene, CDR1 is MNHEY and CDR2 is SVGAGI. The CDR3 here is CASSLDTANQPQHF. DNA of the CDR3: TGTGCCAGCAGTTTAGATACTGCGAATCAGCCCCAGCATTTT.

This clonotype has just a few counts. The chain is built from TRBV30 and TRBJ1-6; 12 nucleotides agree with TRBD1. Per the germline V gene, CDR1 is GTSNPN and CDR2 is SVGIG (reference sequence). The V and J ends lost 5 bases and 7 bases, in that order; junction bases with no gene match: 6. The CDR3 contains 15 residues. The DNA for the CDR3 is TGTGCCTGGGACCGGGACAGGGGGCGAAATTCACCCCTCCACTTT. This sequence encodes CAWDRDRGRNSPLHF.

A few counts support this clonotype. The rearrangement joins TRBV12-3 or TRBV12-4 to TRBJ2-5, with D possibly being TRBD1 (5 bases). This CDR3 comprises 13 residues. Trimming took off 5 bases at V and 4 bases at J, with 11 bases between the two ends. In DNA form, the CDR3 reads TGTGCCAGCAGTATACAGGAGAGAGAGACCCAGTACTTC. It encodes CASSIQERETQYF.

This clonotype was observed many times. This rearrangement joins TRBV24-1 to TRBJ1-2; no clear D. V lost 2 bases, J lost 3 bases, and 9 bases lay in between. The CDR3 covers 14 residues. Germline CDR1 reads KGHDR; CDR2 reads SFDVKD. The CDR3 DNA reads TGTGCCACCAGTGATTCAACGAGGGACTATGGCTACACCTTC. Amino acid sequence: CATSDSTRDYGYTF.

This clonotype was recorded many times. This chain links TRBV6-1 with TRBJ2-1, with 9 bases that match TRBD1. The V gene's germline CDR1 is MNHNS and CDR2 SASEGT. The ends lost 5 bases at V and 9 bases at J; junction bases unmatched: 14. The CDR3 extends over 16 amino acids. CDR3 in amino acids: CASSLRTGVALGEQFF. The CDR3 bases are TGTGCCAGCAGTCTTAGGACAGGGGTCGCCCTCGGTGAGCAGTTCTTC.